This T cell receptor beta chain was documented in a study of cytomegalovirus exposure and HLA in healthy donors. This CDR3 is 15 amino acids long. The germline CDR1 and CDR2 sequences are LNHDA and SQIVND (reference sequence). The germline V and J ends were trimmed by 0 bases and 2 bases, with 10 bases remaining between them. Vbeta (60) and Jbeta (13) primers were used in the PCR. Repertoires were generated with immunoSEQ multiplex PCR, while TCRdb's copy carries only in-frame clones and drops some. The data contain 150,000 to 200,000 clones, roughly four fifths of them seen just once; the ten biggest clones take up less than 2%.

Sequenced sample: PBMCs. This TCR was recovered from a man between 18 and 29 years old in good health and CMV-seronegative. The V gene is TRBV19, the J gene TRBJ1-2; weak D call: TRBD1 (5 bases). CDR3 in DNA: TGTGCCAGTAGTATAGATCGGGGGAGCAACTATGGCTACACCTTC. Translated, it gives CASSIDRGSNYGYTF.